The 16 T cell receptor beta chains presented below share a single source sample, sequenced in a study of technical replicates of blood from several donors. TCRdb's table, derived via immunoSEQ multiplex PCR, lists solely in-frame clones and lacks some. The table shows around 100,000 clones, with about 95% occurring only once. Sequencing was performed on T cells isolated from PBMCs. The receptors come from a human donor in good health.

The chain employs TRBV25-1 and TRBJ1-4; tentatively, D is TRBD1 (6 bases). Germline V gene sequence: CDR1 MGHDK, CDR2 SYGVNS. V lost 6 bases and J lost 12, with 14 bases in between. This CDR3 comprises 12 residues. The CDR3 is CASRDSFTQLFF. The CDR3 DNA is TGTGCCAGCAGGGACAGTTTCACCCAACTGTTTTTT. Drawing the rest from reference TRBV25-1 and TRBJ1-4, the complete variable domain is EADIYQTPRYLVIGTGKKITLECSQTMGHDKMYWYQQDPGMELHLIHYSYGVNSTEKGDLSSESTVSRIRTEHFPLTLESARPSHTSQYLCASRDSFTQLFFGSGTQLSVL.

This clone appeared once. The CDR3 loop reads CSVTGQGYGYTF. The DNA of the CDR3 is TGCAGCGTGACGGGACAGGGCTATGGCTACACCTTC. V gene TRBV29-1 combines with J gene TRBJ1-2, with 9 bases aligning to TRBD1. Unmatched junction bases numbered 3, after V lost 6 bases and J lost 4 bases. The CDR3 consists of 12 residues. CDR1 and CDR2 from the germline V gene are SQVTM and ANQGSEA. The full variable domain, in which reference TRBV29-1 and TRBJ1-2 provide the parts outside the CDR3, is SAVISQKPSRDICQRGTSLTIQCQVDSQVTMMFWYRQQPGQSLTLIATANQGSEATYESGFVIDKFPISRPNLTFSTLTVSNMSPEDSSIYLCSVTGQGYGYTFGSGTRLTVV.

This chain links TRBV5-1 with TRBJ2-5; TRBD1 agrees at 7 bases. Germline CDR1 is SGHRS and CDR2 is YFSETQ. Trimming took 2 bases from V and 4 from J; bases not matched to a gene: 2. The CDR3 is 13 amino acids. The CDR3 sequence is CASSLDRVETQYF. DNA for the CDR3: TGCGCCAGCAGCTTAGACAGGGTAGAGACCCAGTACTTC.

The rearrangement uses TRBV19 and TRBJ2-1; D might be TRBD2 (6 bases). The CDR3 contains 13 residues. Germline V lookup: CDR1 LNHDA, CDR2 SQIVND (reference sequence). V lost 6 bases and J lost 8, with 14 bases in between. The CDR3 DNA reads TGTGCCAGTAGCTTCAGACTAGTCTATGAGCAGTTCTTC. Encoded protein: CASSFRLVYEQFF.

The chain combines TRBV5-1 with TRBJ2-1; weak D call: TRBD1 (5 bases). The CDR3 extends over 13 amino acids. Germline V gene lookup returns CDR1 SGHRS and CDR2 YFSETQ. Between the trimmed V and J ends, which lost 0 bases and 9 bases, there was a span of 10 bases. CDR3 sequence (DNA): TGCGCCAGCAGCTTGGCTGGAACAGGTGAGCAGTTCTTC. Protein product: CASSLAGTGEQFF.

The chain links TRBV30 to TRBJ1-2; 10 bases agree with TRBD1. There are 13 residues in the CDR3. V shed 4 bases and J 13 bases; nucleotides not matched to a gene: 12. The germline V gene has CDR1 GTSNPN and CDR2 SVGIG (reference sequence). CDR3 protein: CAWMPTGTGARTF. CDR3 sequence (DNA): TGTGCCTGGATGCCTACCGGGACAGGGGCCCGCACCTTC.

On this clone itself: The junction does not match germline at one end; this may be a read error. This rearrangement joins TRBV7-7 to TRBJ2-7; tentative D call: TRBD2 (5 bases). Germline CDR1 and CDR2: SSHAT and FNYEAQ (reference sequence). This CDR3 spans 13 amino acids. CDR3: CASSIGLGKEQYF. DNA of the CDR3: TGTGCTAGCAGCATCGGACTCGGAAAGGAGCAGTACTTC. Complete variable domain (other parts from reference TRBV7-7 and TRBJ2-7): GAGVSQSPRYKVTKRGQDVTLRCDPISSHATLYWYQQALGQGPEFLTYFNYEAQPDKSGLPSDRFSAERPEGSISTLTIQRTEQRDSAMYRCASSIGLGKEQYFGPGTRLTVT.

This chain joins TRBV7-9 and TRBJ1-5, with unresolved D. Germline-derived CDR1 and CDR2 are SEHNR and FQNEAQ (reference sequence). Trimming took 5 bases from V and 4 from J, leaving 18 bases between them. The CDR3 is 16 residues long. CDR3 loop: CASSLKNTVGNQPQHF. The DNA for the CDR3 is TGTGCCAGCAGCCTAAAAAACACAGTTGGAAATCAGCCCCAGCATTTT.

The chain is built from TRBV19 and TRBJ2-5; 7 bases line up with TRBD1. CDR3 length: 15 residues. CDR1 and CDR2 from the germline V gene are LNHDA and SQIVND (reference sequence). The ends lost 2 bases at V and 5 bases at J; junction bases unmatched: 8. The DNA of the CDR3 is TGTGCCAGTAGTATACTGTTACAGGGGACGGAGACCCAGTACTTC. Translated, it gives CASSILLQGTETQYF.

The rearrangement links TRBV29-1 to TRBJ1-5, with TRBD1 matching 7 bases. CDR1 and CDR2 from the germline V gene are SQVTM and ANQGSEA. The trim removed 6 bases at V and 1 base at J, leaving 9 bases unmatched. This CDR3 is 15 amino acids long. CDR3 region: CSVSDRDGSNQPQHF. DNA for the CDR3: TGCAGCGTCTCCGACAGGGATGGGAGCAATCAGCCCCAGCATTTT.

V usage is TRBV7-3 and J usage is TRBJ1-1; D not certain. Germline values: CDR1 SGHTA, CDR2 FQGTGA. V was cut by 2 bases and J by 5 bases, with 9 bases left in between. The CDR3 is made up of 13 amino acids. Here the CDR3 reads CASSLGWETEAFF. DNA of the CDR3: TGTGCCAGCAGCTTAGGGTGGGAGACTGAAGCTTTCTTT.

This clone has a handful of counts. CDR3 coding DNA: TGTGCCAGCAGTCCCTCCATTGGACAGGGCTTCTATGGCTACACCTTC. Its translation: CASSPSIGQGFYGYTF. This rearrangement joins TRBV28 to TRBJ1-2; 8 bases match TRBD1. Germline V gives CDR1 MDHEN, CDR2 SYDVKM. Trimming at V came to 5 bases and at J to 4 bases, leaving 12 bases not matched to a gene. The CDR3 is 16 amino acids.

The chain employs TRBV9 and TRBJ2-3; 8 bases line up with TRBD2. Germline CDR1 SGDLS, CDR2 YYNGEE. The CDR3 runs 15 residues. Trimming took 0 bases from V and 3 from J; bases not matched to a gene: 3. CDR3 nucleotides: TGTGCCAGCAGCGTAGCGGGAGGGCTAACAGATACGCAGTATTTT. Its protein product is CASSVAGGLTDTQYF. Variable domain in full (rest from reference TRBV9 and TRBJ2-3): DSGVTQTPKHLITATGQRVTLRCSPRSGDLSVYWYQQSLDQGLQFLIQYYNGEERAKGNILERFSAQQFPDLHSELNLSSLELGDSALYFCASSVAGGLTDTQYFGPGTRLTVL.

In its sample, this clone was seen once. The V gene is TRBV19, the J gene TRBJ2-3; 8 positions agree with TRBD2. Germline lookup yields CDR1 LNHDA and CDR2 SQIVND (reference sequence). This CDR3 spans 15 amino acids. The V segment lost 7 bases and the J segment 4 bases; nucleotides outside the gene matches: 10. The CDR3 region is CASNVGSGSADTQYF. The CDR3 DNA reads TGTGCCAGTAATGTTGGGAGCGGGAGCGCAGATACGCAGTATTTT.

The chain carries TRBV28 and TRBJ2-6, with D possibly matching TRBD2 (6 bases). The CDR3 spans 12 residues. With 8 bases removed from V and 4 bases from J, the gap between germline ends came to 6 bases. The germline V gene encodes CDR1 MDHEN and CDR2 SYDVKM. The CDR3 nucleotides read TGTGCCAGCCGGGGGGGGGCCAACGTCCTGACTTTC. Protein: CASRGGANVLTF.

Here the CDR3 reads CASSLAGGPETQYF. The CDR3, as DNA: TGTGCCAGCAGTTTAGCGGGAGGGCCTGAGACCCAGTACTTC. The chain has TRBV28 and TRBJ2-5; 9 nucleotides agree with TRBD2. V lost 2 bases, J lost 5 bases, and 3 bases stayed unmatched. Germline CDR1 and CDR2: MDHEN and SYDVKM. This CDR3 region has 14 residues.